This T cell receptor beta chain was captured by sequencing in a study of blood T cell repertoires in COVID-19. Whole-study context: The United States, Italy and Spain provided the acute and convalescent COVID-19 samples. In each case, the material was cDNA or gDNA derived from T cells, B-cell-depleted T cells, or PBMCs.

The ends were cut back, 5 bases at V and 2 bases at J, with 16 bases in the middle. In germline, CDR1 is SEHNR, CDR2 FQNEAQ (reference sequence). There are 15 residues in the CDR3. As originally analysed: For nucleated cells, counts were estimated from reference gene primer amplification. Sequenced by immunoSEQ multiplex PCR; TCRdb stores in-frame clones only, minus some. V and J calls and clone size are copied from that table; D and trimming were computed from the DNA. This table holds 130,000 or so clones, roughly 91% found once. The sample was peripheral blood. This receptor was identified in a human donor in a cohort sampled during active COVID-19. V and J are TRBV7-9 and TRBJ2-7; D might be TRBD2 (6 bases). The CDR3 spells CASSPGGGQTYEQYF. The CDR3 DNA reads TGTGCCAGCAGCCCAGGCGGAGGGCAGACCTACGAGCAGTACTTC.